This T cell receptor (beta chain) was recovered during a study of T-cell memory formation after mild COVID-19. Per germline, CDR1 SGHRS and CDR2 YFSETQ. This CDR3 contains 16 residues. Trimming cost V 4 bases and J 3 bases; bases outside gene matches: 9. The study, taken as a whole, reports: In pre-infection memory, a portion of responding clones appeared, which suggested that cross-reactive memory joined. Proof of SARS-CoV-2 specificity was absent for the second-wave clones that crested on day 37. The CD4+ clones that contracted clustered mainly within CM and EM, and the CD8+ clones concentrated in EMRA.

cDNA libraries for TCR alpha and TCR beta, carrying sample barcodes and UMIs, came from 5'RACE with constant-segment primers. TCRdb reanalysed the 5' RACE reads using MiXCR and keeps one entry per CDR3 protein. The table has just under 550,000 distinct CDR3 sequences, just over 20% seen once. About this clonotype itself: What it recognizes is unknown.

The sequencing input was PBMCs or a T cell subset sorted from them (not recorded which). The TCR was taken from an adult woman who had mild COVID-19 (a few samples of this study predate the infection). Cell type and time point are not known. The chain recombines TRBV5-1 with TRBJ2-1, with 8 bases that match TRBD2. This CDR3 is CASSNQAGVGYNEQFF. Written as DNA, the CDR3 is TGCGCCAGCAGCAACCAAGCGGGAGTCGGCTACAATGAGCAGTTCTTC. Drawing the rest from reference TRBV5-1 and TRBJ2-1, the complete variable domain is KAGVTQTPRYLIKTRGQQVTLSCSPISGHRSVSWYQQTPGQGLQFLFEYFSETQRNKGNFPGRFSGRQFSNSRSEMNVSTLELGDSALYLCASSNQAGVGYNEQFFGPGTRLTVL.